The present T cell receptor (beta chain) was sequenced within a study of CD8 T cells in ankylosing spondylitis. Generation of TCR beta libraries employed quantitative 5'-RACE incorporating molecular barcodes. MiXCR, applied by TCRdb to the 5' RACE reads, yields one record per CDR3 protein. The sample holds about 39,000 distinct CDR3 sequences, roughly 3% seen once. The trim removed 4 bases at V and 3 bases at J, leaving 7 bases unmatched. CDR1 is SGDLS, CDR2 YYNGEE, per germline. CDR3 length: 16 amino acids. The sample holds many counts of this clonotype. Its antigen is not identified. Study-wide results and caveats: Disease-associated clones were CD8+ and fairly uncommon in peripheral blood. Reportedly, disease-linked clones are significantly enriched in ankylosing spondylitis patients' matched synovial fluid. Eight or nine highly homologous variants made up a TCR beta motif that seemed to typify ankylosing spondylitis blood.

The sample taken for sequencing was blood, either unsorted or a sorted T cell fraction (not recorded which). The sequence was collected from a male donor with ankylosing spondylitis or in good health (not recorded which). This chain uses TRBV9 with TRBJ2-3; 11 bases align to TRBD1. For the CDR3, the DNA is TGTGCCAGCAGCCTCGGACAGGGGGCGTTTACAGATACGCAGTATTTT. It specifies CASSLGQGAFTDTQYF.